The 9 T cell receptor beta chains reported below all come from one sample, sequenced in a study of T cell repertoires in cytomegalovirus infection. TCRdb reprocessed the reads with MiXCR, giving one entry per CDR3 protein. The sample has some 440,000 distinct CDR3 sequences; approximately 30% are singletons. Sequenced sample: PBMCs. These receptors all stem from a human donor in good health (CMV status not recorded). Some clones in this sample may be carry-over from other donors' samples.

The rearrangement links TRBV19 to TRBJ1-2, with 9 bases lining up with TRBD1. Germline values: CDR1 LNHDA, CDR2 SQIVND (reference sequence). The CDR3 contains 15 residues. J was trimmed by 10 bases and V by 10 bases; bases with no gene match: 19. CDR3 loop: CATSETPGQGVDYTF. CDR3 in DNA: TGTGCCACCTCCGAAACACCGGGACAGGGTGTCGACTACACCTTC.

This clonotype was counted ten times or more. The chain is built from TRBV7-2 and TRBJ1-1, with 9 bases identical to TRBD1. There are 15 residues in the CDR3. Germline CDR1 reads SGHTA; CDR2 reads FQGNSA. The V and J ends lost 4 bases and 5 bases, in that order; junction bases with no gene match: 8. CDR3 DNA sequence: TGTGCCAGCAGCTCCGAACAGGGGGCATGGACTGAAGCTTTCTTT. Protein product: CASSSEQGAWTEAFF.

The rearrangement uses TRBV11-2 and TRBJ2-2, with 8 bases that match TRBD2. This CDR3 has 17 residues. From germline, CDR1 is SGHAT and CDR2 FQNNGV. Trimming at V came to 3 bases and at J to 2 bases, leaving 8 bases not matched to a gene. DNA of the CDR3: TGTGCCAGCAGCTTGGAAGCGGGGGACCTTAACACCGGGGAGCTGTTTTTT. Its translation: CASSLEAGDLNTGELFF.

The rearrangement links TRBV6-2 or TRBV6-3 to TRBJ1-1; D is undetermined. The CDR3 loop spans 13 amino acids. The V end was cut by 5 bases, the J end by 5 bases, with 12 bases between. CDR1 is MNHEY, CDR2 SVGEGT, per germline. The CDR3 protein is CASSDNRATEAFF. The CDR3 DNA is TGTGCCAGCAGTGATAACCGTGCGACTGAAGCTTTCTTT.

This clonotype occurred many times. The chain is built from TRBV7-9 and TRBJ1-2; D may be TRBD1 (5 bases). Germline V lookup: CDR1 SEHNR, CDR2 FQNEAQ (reference sequence). The CDR3 has 17 amino acids. V lost 3 bases and J lost 6, with 23 bases in between. CDR3 DNA sequence: TGTGCCAGCAGCTTGACCGCTGTGGGGCCACGCGGCGATGGCTACACCTTC. Translated, it gives CASSLTAVGPRGDGYTF. The entire variable domain, with the rest obtained from reference TRBV7-9 and TRBJ1-2, is as follows: DTGVSQNPRHKITKRGQNVTFRCDPISEHNRLYWYRQTLGQGPEFLTYFQNEAQLEKSRLLSDRFSAERPKGSFSTLEIQRTEQGDSAMYLCASSLTAVGPRGDGYTFGSGTRLTVV.

This clonotype was recorded many times. The rearrangement uses TRBV4-1 and TRBJ1-1, with 10 nucleotides matching TRBD1. CDR3 length equals 16 residues. Looked up from germline, CDR1 is MGHRA and CDR2 is YSYEKL. The junction had 5 bases not matched to a gene; V was cut back by 0 bases and J by 4 bases. This CDR3 is CASSQDRRTGGTEAFF. The CDR3 DNA follows: TGCGCCAGCAGCCAAGATCGGCGGACAGGGGGCACTGAAGCTTTCTTT.

As to this clonotype: This clone may be a read error of a much larger clone one base away. The chain is built from TRBV7-2 and TRBJ2-5; possible D gene TRBD2, 5 bases. CDR1 is SGHTA, CDR2 FQGNSA, per germline. The CDR3 is 16 residues long. Trimming cost V 5 bases and J 5 bases, with 21 bases left between them. The CDR3 sequence is CASSHGNRLTAETQYF. In nucleotides, the CDR3 is TGTGCCAGCAGCCACGGAAATAGACTAACGGCTGAGACCCAGTACTTC. The full variable domain, completed using reference TRBV7-2 and TRBJ2-5, is GAGVSQSPSNKVTEKGKDVELRCDPISGHTALYWYRQSLGQGLEFLIYFQGNSAPDKSGLPSDRFSAERTGGSVSTLTIQRTQQEDSAVYLCASSHGNRLTAETQYFGPGTRLLVL.

This clonotype showed up just a few times. V is TRBV27 and J is TRBJ1-6; D is possibly TRBD1 (5 bases). CDR3 length equals 14 residues. V lost 7 bases and J 3 bases, leaving 10 bases between the germline ends. Germline values: CDR1 MNHEY, CDR2 SMNVEV (reference sequence). This chain's CDR3 is CASKRGDYNSPLHF. The CDR3 DNA reads as TGTGCCAGCAAACGGGGGGACTATAATTCACCCCTCCACTTT.

This clonotype was found a few times. The chain has TRBV7-6 and TRBJ2-3, with D perhaps matching TRBD1 or TRBD2 (5 bases each). Trimming took off 6 bases at V and 3 bases at J, with 25 bases between the two ends. Per the germline V gene, CDR1 is SGHVS and CDR2 is FNYEAQ. CDR3 length equals 18 residues. Here the CDR3 DNA reads TGTGCCAGCAGTCAGGCACGCCACGAGGGGTTGCAGACAGATACGCAGTATTTT. Translating gives CASSQARHEGLQTDTQYF.